This TCR beta chain was documented in a study of cytomegalovirus exposure and HLA in healthy donors. General study points: Of the V segments, some could not be distinguished, including TRBV6-2 and TRBV6-3, and were excluded. The study put some 150 TCR beta chains on its list as cytomegalovirus-associated.

As for this clone: Its antigen remains unidentified. The identical CDR3 is also encoded by other nucleotide sequences in the sample.

V lost 0 bases, J lost 8 bases, and 20 bases lay in between. This CDR3 has 17 residues. Germline V lookup: CDR1 SGHDN, CDR2 FVKESK. PCR was performed using 60 Vbeta and 13 Jbeta primers. The protocol was immunoSEQ multiplex PCR, while the TCRdb copy is restricted to in-frame clones and leaves out a portion. The sample shows 180,000 or so clones, roughly 80% of them seen only once. The clonotype originates from a girl between 10 and 17 years old in good health and CMV-seropositive. Material: PBMCs. The V call is TRBV14, the J call TRBJ2-1; a weak D match, TRBD2 (6 bases). In DNA, the CDR3 is TGTGCCAGCAGCCAAGAGGTGACTAGTGGGAGATGGGATGAGCAGTTCTTC. Its protein is CASSQEVTSGRWDEQFF.